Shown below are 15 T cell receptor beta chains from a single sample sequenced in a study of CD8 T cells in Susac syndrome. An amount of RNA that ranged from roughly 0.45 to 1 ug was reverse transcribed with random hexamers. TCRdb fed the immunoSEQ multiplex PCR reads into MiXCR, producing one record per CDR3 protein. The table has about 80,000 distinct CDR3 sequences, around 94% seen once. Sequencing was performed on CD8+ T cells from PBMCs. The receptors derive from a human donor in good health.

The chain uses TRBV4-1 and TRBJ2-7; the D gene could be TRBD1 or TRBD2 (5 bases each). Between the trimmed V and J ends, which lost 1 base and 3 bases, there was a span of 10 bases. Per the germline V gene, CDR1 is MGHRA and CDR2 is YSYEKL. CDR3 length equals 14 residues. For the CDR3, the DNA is TGCGCCAGCAGCCAAGGTCGAGGGGACTACGAGCAGTACTTC. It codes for CASSQGRGDYEQYF.

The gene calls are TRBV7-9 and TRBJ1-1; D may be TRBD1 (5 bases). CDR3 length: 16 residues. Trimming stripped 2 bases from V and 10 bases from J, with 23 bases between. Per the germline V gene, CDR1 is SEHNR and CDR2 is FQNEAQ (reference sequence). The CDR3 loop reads CASSLRQGGSPGGAFF. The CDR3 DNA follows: TGTGCCAGCAGCTTAAGGCAGGGCGGTTCCCCGGGCGGAGCTTTCTTT. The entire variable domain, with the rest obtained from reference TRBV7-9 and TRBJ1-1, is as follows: DTGVSQNPRHKITKRGQNVTFRCDPISEHNRLYWYRQTLGQGPEFLTYFQNEAQLEKSRLLSDRFSAERPKGSFSTLEIQRTEQGDSAMYLCASSLRQGGSPGGAFFGQGTRLTVV.

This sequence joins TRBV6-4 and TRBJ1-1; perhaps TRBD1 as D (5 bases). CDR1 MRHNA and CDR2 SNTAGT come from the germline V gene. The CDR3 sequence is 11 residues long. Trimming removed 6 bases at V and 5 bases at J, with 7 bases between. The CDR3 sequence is CASREGTEAFF. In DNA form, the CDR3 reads TGTGCCAGCAGAGAGGGGACTGAAGCTTTCTTT.

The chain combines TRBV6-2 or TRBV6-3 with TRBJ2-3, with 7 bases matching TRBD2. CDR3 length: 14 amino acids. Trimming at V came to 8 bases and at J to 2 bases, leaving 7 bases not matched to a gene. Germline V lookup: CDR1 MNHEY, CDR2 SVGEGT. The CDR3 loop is CASSTSDSTDTQYF. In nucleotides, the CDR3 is TGTGCCAGCTCAACTAGCGACTCCACAGATACGCAGTATTTT.

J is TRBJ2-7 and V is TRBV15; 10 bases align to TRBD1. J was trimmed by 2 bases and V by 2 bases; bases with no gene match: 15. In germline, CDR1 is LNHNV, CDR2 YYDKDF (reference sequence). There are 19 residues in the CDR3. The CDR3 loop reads CATSRLAPRGQGNPYEQYV. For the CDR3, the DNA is TGTGCCACCAGCAGATTGGCCCCGCGGGGACAGGGGAATCCCTACGAGCAGTACGTC.

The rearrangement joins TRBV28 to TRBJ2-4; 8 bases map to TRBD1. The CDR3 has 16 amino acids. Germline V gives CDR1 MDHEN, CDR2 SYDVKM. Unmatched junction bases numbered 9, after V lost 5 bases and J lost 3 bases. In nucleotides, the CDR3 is TGTGCCAGCAGTCTAACGCAGGGGGCCCTCAAAAACATTCAGTACTTC. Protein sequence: CASSLTQGALKNIQYF.

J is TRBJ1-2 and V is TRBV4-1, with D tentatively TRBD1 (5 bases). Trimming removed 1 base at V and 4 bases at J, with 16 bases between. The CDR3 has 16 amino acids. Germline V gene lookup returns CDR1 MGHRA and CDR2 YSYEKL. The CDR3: CASSQGWGGNLYGYTF. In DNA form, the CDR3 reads TGCGCCAGCAGCCAAGGCTGGGGGGGGAACCTCTATGGCTACACCTTC.

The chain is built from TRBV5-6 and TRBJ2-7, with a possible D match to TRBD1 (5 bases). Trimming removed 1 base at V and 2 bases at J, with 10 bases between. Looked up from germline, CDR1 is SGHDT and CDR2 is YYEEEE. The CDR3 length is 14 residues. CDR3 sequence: CASSLYAQAYEQYF. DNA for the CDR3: TGTGCCAGCAGCTTGTACGCACAGGCCTACGAGCAGTACTTC.

In DNA, the CDR3 is TGTGCCAGCAGACCCACAGGGTCGCCATACAATGAGCAGTTCTTC. Protein product: CASRPTGSPYNEQFF. The V gene is TRBV2, the J gene TRBJ2-1, with a possible D match to TRBD1 (6 bases). The CDR3 extends over 15 amino acids. V was pared by 6 bases and J by 4 bases, with 16 bases between. CDR1 is SNHLY and CDR2 is FYNNEI in the germline V gene.

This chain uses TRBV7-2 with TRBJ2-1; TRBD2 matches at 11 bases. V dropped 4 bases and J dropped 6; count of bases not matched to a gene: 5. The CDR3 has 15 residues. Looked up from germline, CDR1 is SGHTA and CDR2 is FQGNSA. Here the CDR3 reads CASSWTSGPLNEQFF. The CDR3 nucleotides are TGTGCCAGCAGCTGGACTAGCGGGCCCCTCAATGAGCAGTTCTTC. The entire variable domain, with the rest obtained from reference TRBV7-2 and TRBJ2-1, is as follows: GAGVSQSPSNKVTEKGKDVELRCDPISGHTALYWYRQSLGQGLEFLIYFQGNSAPDKSGLPSDRFSAERTGGSVSTLTIQRTQQEDSAVYLCASSWTSGPLNEQFFGPGTRLTVL.

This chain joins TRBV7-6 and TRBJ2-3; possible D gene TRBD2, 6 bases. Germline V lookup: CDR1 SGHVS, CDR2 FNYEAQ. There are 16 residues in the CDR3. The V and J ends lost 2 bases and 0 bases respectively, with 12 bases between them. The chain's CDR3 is CASSLRRSGSTDTQYF. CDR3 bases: TGTGCCAGCAGCTTAAGACGGAGCGGGAGCACAGATACGCAGTATTTT.

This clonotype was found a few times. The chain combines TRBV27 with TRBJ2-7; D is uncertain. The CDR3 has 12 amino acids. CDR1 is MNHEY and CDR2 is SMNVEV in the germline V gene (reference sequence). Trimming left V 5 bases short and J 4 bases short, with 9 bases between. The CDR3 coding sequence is TGTGCCAGCAGTGAAGACGGATACGAGCAGTACTTC. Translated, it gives CASSEDGYEQYF.

The CDR3 loop reads CASSLTLADNEQFF. The CDR3 nucleotides are TGTGCCAGCAGCTTAACGTTAGCGGACAATGAGCAGTTCTTC. The rearrangement joins TRBV7-3 to TRBJ2-1; possibly TRBD2 for D (6 bases). Germline-derived CDR1 and CDR2 are SGHTA and FQGTGA. The CDR3 is 14 residues long. Trimming cost V 0 bases and J 5 bases, with 8 bases left between them.

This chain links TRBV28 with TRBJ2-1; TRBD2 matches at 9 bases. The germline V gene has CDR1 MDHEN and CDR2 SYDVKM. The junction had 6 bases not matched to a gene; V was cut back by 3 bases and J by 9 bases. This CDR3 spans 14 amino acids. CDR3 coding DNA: TGTGCCAGCAGTTTCCCTAGCGGGAACGGTGAGCAGTTCTTC. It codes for CASSFPSGNGEQFF.

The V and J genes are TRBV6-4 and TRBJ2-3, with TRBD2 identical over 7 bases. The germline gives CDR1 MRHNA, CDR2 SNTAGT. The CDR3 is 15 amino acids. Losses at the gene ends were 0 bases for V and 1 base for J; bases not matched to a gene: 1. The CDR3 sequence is CASSDSRGGTDTQYF. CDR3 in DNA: TGTGCCAGCAGTGACTCTCGGGGGGGCACAGATACGCAGTATTTT.